This TCR beta chain was identified in a study of cytomegalovirus exposure and HLA in healthy donors. Both 60 Vbeta primers and 13 Jbeta primers went into the PCR. Profiling relied on immunoSEQ multiplex PCR, and the TCRdb table lists in-frame clones only, not all of them. The sample carries approximately 190,000 clones, roughly 80% recorded once. The TCR originated in a woman aged 45 to 65 in good health and CMV-seropositive. Specimen: PBMCs.

The CDR3 nucleotides are TGTGCCAGCTCCGACAGAATGAACACTGAAGCTTTCTTT. Translating it yields CASSDRMNTEAFF. The rearrangement uses TRBV7-3 and TRBJ1-1; perhaps TRBD1 as D (5 bases). V was trimmed by 8 bases and J by 0 bases, leaving 10 bases between them. The CDR3 covers 13 residues. The germline V gene has CDR1 SGHTA and CDR2 FQGTGA.